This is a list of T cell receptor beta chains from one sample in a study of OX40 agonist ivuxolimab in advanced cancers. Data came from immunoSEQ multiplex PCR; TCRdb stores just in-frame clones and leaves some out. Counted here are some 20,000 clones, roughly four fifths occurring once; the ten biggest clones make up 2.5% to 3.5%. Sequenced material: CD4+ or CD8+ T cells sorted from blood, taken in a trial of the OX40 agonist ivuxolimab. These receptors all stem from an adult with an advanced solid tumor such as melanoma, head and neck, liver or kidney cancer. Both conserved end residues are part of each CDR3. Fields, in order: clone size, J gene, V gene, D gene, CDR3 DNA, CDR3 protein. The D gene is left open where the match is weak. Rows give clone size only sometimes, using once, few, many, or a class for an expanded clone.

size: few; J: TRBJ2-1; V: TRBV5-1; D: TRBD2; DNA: TGCGCCAGCAGCCCCGGGACTAGCGGGAGGGGGAATGAGCAGTTCTTC; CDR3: CASSPGTSGRGNEQFF
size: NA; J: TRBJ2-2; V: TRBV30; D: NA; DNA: TGTGCCTGGAGTGTAAGAGACAGTGATACCGGGGAGCTGTTTTTT; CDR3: CAWSVRDSDTGELFF
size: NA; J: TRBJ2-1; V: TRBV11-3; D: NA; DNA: TGTGCCAGCAGCTTAGAGGGGGGACACTCCTACAATGAGCAGTTCTTC; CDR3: CASSLEGGHSYNEQFF
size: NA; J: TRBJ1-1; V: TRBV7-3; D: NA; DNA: TGTGCCAGCAGCTTAACGGACCGAACTGAAGCTTTCTTT; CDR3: CASSLTDRTEAFF
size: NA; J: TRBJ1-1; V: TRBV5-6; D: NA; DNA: TGTGCCAGCAGCTTCAGGGGCCGGAATACTGAAGCTTTCTTT; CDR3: CASSFRGRNTEAFF
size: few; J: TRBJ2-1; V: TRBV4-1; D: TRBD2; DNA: TGCGCCAGCAGCCACCCAGGGGCTAGCGGGAAACCCTCCTACAATGAGCAGTTCTTC; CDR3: CASSHPGASGKPSYNEQFF
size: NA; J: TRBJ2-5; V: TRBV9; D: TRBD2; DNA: TGTGCCAGCAGCGTAGGAGGTAGCGGGATCCAAGAGACCCAGTACTTC; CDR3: CASSVGGSGIQETQYF
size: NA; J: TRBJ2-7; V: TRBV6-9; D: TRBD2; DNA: TGTGCCAGCAGTTACTCGGGAGGCCGCTACGAGCAGTACTTC; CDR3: CASSYSGGRYEQYF
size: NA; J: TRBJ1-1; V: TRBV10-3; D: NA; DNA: TGTGCCATCAGTGAGGCGGTACACACTGAAGCTTTCTTT; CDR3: CAISEAVHTEAFF
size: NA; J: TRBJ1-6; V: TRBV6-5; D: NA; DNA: TGTGCCAGCAGTTACTCGCGGGGGTCACCCCTCCACTTT; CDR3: CASSYSRGSPLHF
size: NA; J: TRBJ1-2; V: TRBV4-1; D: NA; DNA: TGCGCCAGCAGCCAAGAACCAGTTGGACTCTATGGCTACACCTTC; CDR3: CASSQEPVGLYGYTF
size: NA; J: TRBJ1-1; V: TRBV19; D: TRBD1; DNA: TGTGCCAGTAGTACCCACATGAGCAGGGGGGGGACTGAAGCTTTCTTT; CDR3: CASSTHMSRGGTEAFF
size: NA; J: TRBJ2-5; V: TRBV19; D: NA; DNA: TGTGCCAGTAGTATAGATGGCAGGGTGAGGGAGACCCAGTACTTC; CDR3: CASSIDGRVRETQYF
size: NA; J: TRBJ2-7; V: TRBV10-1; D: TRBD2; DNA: TGCGCCAGCAGTGAGTTCGCGGGGGGGCTCAACGAGCAGTACTTC; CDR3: CASSEFAGGLNEQYF
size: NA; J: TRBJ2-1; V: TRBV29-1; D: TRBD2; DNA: TGCAGCGTTGACGGCCAGCGGGGGAGATTCAATGAGCAGTTCTTC; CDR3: CSVDGQRGRFNEQFF
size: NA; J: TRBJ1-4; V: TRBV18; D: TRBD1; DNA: TGTGCCAGCTCACCCGACAGGGGCCTTAATGAAAAACTGTTTTTT; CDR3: CASSPDRGLNEKLFF
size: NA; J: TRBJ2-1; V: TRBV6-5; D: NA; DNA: TGTGCCAGCCGCCAGGGACAAATTTCCTACAATGAGCAGTTCTTC; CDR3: CASRQGQISYNEQFF
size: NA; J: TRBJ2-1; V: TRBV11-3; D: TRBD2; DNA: TGTGCCAGCAGCCCTTACTCCCCGGGGGGGACTTACAATGAGCAGTTCTTC; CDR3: CASSPYSPGGTYNEQFF
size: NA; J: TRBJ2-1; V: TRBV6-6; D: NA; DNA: TGTGCCAGCAGTTACTCGAGTGTTTACAATGAGCAGTTCTTC; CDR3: CASSYSSVYNEQFF
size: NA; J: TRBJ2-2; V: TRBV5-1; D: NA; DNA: TGCGCCAGCAGCCCGAGGAAATTGACAGCGAACACCGGGGAGCTGTTTTTT; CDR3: CASSPRKLTANTGELFF
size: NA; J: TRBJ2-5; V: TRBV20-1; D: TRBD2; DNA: TGCAGTGCTTCGGGGGGGGAGACCCAGTACTTC; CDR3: CSASGGETQYF
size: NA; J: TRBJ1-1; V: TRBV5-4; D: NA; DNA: TGTGCCAGCAGCTTGGATGGGAGGCCCACTGAAGCTTTCTTT; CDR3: CASSLDGRPTEAFF
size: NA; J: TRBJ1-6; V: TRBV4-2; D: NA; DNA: TGTGCCAGCAGCCCTAAGGACAGACCCCTCCACTTT; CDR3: CASSPKDRPLHF
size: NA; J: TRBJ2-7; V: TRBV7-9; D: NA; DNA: TGTGCCAGCAGCTTTGCCATAGGGTCCTACGAGCAGTACTTC; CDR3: CASSFAIGSYEQYF
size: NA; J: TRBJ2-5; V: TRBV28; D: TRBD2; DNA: TGTGCCAGCAGTTTATCGGCTAGCGGGACATGGGGACAAGAGACCCAGTACTTC; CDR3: CASSLSASGTWGQETQYF
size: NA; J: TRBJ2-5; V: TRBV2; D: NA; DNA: TGTGCCAGCAGTGTAACCCTGTACCAAGAGACCCAGTACTTC; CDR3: CASSVTLYQETQYF
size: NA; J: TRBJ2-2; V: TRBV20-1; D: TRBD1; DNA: TGCAGTGCGACAGGGGGAGGGGAGCTGTTTTTT; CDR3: CSATGGGELFF
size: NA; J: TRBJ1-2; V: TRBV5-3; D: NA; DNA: TGTGCCAGAAGCGCCTCTCCGGGCGCCAACGCTTCTAACTATGGCTACACCTTC; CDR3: CARSASPGANASNYGYTF
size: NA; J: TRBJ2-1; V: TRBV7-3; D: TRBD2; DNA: TGTGCCAGCAGCTCCGGGACTAGCGGGAGAGGAGATGAGCAGTTCTTC; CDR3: CASSSGTSGRGDEQFF
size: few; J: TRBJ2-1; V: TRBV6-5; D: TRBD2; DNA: TGTGCCAGCAGTTACGGGGCGGGGGGGCCTAATGAGCAGTTCTTC; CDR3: CASSYGAGGPNEQFF
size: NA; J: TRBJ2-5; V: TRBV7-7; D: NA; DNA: TGTGCCAGCAGCTCGAGGCCGGAGGGGACCCAGTACTTC; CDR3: CASSSRPEGTQYF
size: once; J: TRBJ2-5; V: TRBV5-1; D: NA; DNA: TGCGCCAGCAGCTCACAGGGCAGCCAAGAGACCCAGTACTTC; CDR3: CASSSQGSQETQYF
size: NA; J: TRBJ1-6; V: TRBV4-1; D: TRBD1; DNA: TGCGCCAGCAGCCCGGACAGGACCTATAATTCACCCCTCCACTTT; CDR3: CASSPDRTYNSPLHF
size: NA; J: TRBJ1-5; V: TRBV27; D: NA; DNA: TGTGCCAGCAGTTTGTGGGCGTGGGATCAGCCCCAGCATTTT; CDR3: CASSLWAWDQPQHF
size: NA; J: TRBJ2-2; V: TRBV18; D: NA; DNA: TGTGCCAGCTCCGCGACATTGAACACCGGGGAGCTGTTTTTT; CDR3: CASSATLNTGELFF
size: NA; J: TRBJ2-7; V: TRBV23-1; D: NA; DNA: TGCGCCAGCAGTCTGGCTCCGTACGAGCAGTACTTC; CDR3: CASSLAPYEQYF
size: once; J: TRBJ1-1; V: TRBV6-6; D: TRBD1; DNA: TGTGCCAGTTTGACAGGGTCGGGGACTGAAGCTTTCTTT; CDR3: CASLTGSGTEAFF
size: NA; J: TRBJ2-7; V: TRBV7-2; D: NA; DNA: TGTGCCAGCAGCTTAACGCCACGATCCTACGAGCAGTACTTC; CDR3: CASSLTPRSYEQYF
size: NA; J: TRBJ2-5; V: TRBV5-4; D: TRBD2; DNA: TGTGCCAGCAGTTCCGCCGCACCGGGACTAGCGGGGGGGCGGGAGACCCAGTACTTC; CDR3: CASSSAAPGLAGGRETQYF
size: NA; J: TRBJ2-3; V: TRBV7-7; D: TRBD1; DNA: TGTGCCAGCAGCGCCGGGACAGGGAGGGCAGATACGCAGTATTTT; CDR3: CASSAGTGRADTQYF
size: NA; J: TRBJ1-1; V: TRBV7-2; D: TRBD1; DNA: TGTGCCAGCAGCTTAAGGGGGGGACAGGTCTCGAACACTGAAGCTTTCTTT; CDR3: CASSLRGGQVSNTEAFF
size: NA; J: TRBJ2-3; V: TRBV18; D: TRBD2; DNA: TGTGCCAGCTCACCTTGGACTAGCGGGAGGACTAGCACAGATACGCAGTATTTT; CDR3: CASSPWTSGRTSTDTQYF
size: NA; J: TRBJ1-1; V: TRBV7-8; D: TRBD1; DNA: TGTGCCAGCAGCCTTAACAGGGGTCCTGAAGCTTTCTTT; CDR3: CASSLNRGPEAFF
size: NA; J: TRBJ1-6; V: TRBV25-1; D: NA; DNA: TGTGCCAGCAGCATCGGGACCTATAATTCACCCCTCCACTTT; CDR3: CASSIGTYNSPLHF
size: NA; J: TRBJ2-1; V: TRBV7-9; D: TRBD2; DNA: TGTGCCAGCAGCTTACCCCCTAGACTAGCGGGAGTTCGAAATGAGCAGTTCTTC; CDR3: CASSLPPRLAGVRNEQFF
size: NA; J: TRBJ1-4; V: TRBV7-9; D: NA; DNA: TGTGCCAGCAGCCGTATTGGGGGCAGTCGACCTAATGAAAAACTGTTTTTT; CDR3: CASSRIGGSRPNEKLFF
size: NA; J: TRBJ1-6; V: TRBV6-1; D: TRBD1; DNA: TGTGCCAGCTCTCCGGGACAGGGGGGGAGGCCCCTCCACTTT; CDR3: CASSPGQGGRPLHF
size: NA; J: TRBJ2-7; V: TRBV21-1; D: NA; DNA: TGTGCCAGCAGCGCCGAGCAGTACTTC; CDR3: CASSAEQYF
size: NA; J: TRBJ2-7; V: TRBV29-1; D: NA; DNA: TGCAGCGTTGTTCAGCACGAGCAGTACTTC; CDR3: CSVVQHEQYF
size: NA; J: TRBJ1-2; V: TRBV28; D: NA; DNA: TGTGCCAGCAGCATCGGGTCTACCTATGGCTACACCTTC; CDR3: CASSIGSTYGYTF
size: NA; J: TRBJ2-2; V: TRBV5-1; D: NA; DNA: TGCGCCAGCAGCTTTACAGGGTTCCTAACCGGGGAGCTGTTTTTT; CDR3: CASSFTGFLTGELFF
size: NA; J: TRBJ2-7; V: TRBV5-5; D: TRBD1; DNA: TGTGCCAGCAGCTCGGGACAGTTGAGCTCCTACGAGCAGTACTTC; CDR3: CASSSGQLSSYEQYF
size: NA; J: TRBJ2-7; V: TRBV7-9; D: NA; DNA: TGTGCCAGCAGCGGGGGGCGCGCTTACGAGCAGTACTTC; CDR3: CASSGGRAYEQYF
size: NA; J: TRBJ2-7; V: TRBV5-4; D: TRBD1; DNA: TGTGCCAGCAGCTTGAAGCTAGGGGACAGGCACCACTACGAGCAGTACTTC; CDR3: CASSLKLGDRHHYEQYF